Each of the 17 T cell receptor beta chains below was sequenced from the same sample in a study of Graves' ophthalmopathy and Graves' hyperthyroidism (dated by TCRdb to the late 2010s). Sequencing used an Illumina HiSeq 2000. For repertoire sequencing, TCR beta CDR3 regions were amplified from RNA transcripts. The first round of RT-PCR was done with HTBI primers and the Qiagen OneStep RT-PCR kit, and was followed by a second round of multiplex PCR, then size selection and purification. Clones were called with MiXCR by TCRdb after fastp trimmed the public reads at Q25, and only in-frame beta chains were retained. Each entry merges the rows of one CDR3 protein and shows their most common DNA and genes. The sample records some 400,000 distinct CDR3 sequences, around 18% of which are singletons. The biggest ten clones account for around 1.5% of the sample. Sequencing used peripheral blood. These receptors all stem from a woman under 30 with Graves' ophthalmopathy. Donor details come from another sample of the same person, matched by shared clones.

This clonotype was seen ten or more times. This chain connects TRBV28 to TRBJ1-5; no clear D. Trimming removed 3 bases from V and 9 bases from J, with 15 bases in between. There are 14 residues in the CDR3. The germline CDR1 and CDR2 sequences are MDHEN and SYDVKM. The CDR3 DNA reads as TGTGCCAGCAGTTTTCCCGAAGGTCGTATGCCCCAGCATTTT. Protein: CASSFPEGRMPQHF.

This clonotype was seen a few times. The chain employs TRBV2 and TRBJ2-7, with 10 bases that match TRBD2. The V segment lost 6 bases and the J segment 5 bases; nucleotides outside the gene matches: 4. Germline lookup yields CDR1 SNHLY and CDR2 FYNNEI. This CDR3 region has 13 residues. The CDR3 DNA follows: TGTGCCAGCAGGACTAGCGGGTTTCACGAGCAGTACTTC. This translates into CASRTSGFHEQYF.

This clonotype was seen ten or more times. The rearrangement joins TRBV12-3 or TRBV12-4 to TRBJ2-7, with D tentatively TRBD2 (6 bases). V lost 7 bases, J lost 6 bases, and 16 bases lay in between. The CDR3 extends over 13 amino acids. CDR3 loop: CASTRGGYGEQYF. CDR3 nucleotides: TGTGCCAGCACCCGGGGAGGTTACGGCGAGCAGTACTTC.

This clonotype came up many times. The rearrangement joins TRBV28 to TRBJ2-7; D unresolved. V dropped 1 base and J dropped 0 bases, with 7 bases sitting between them. Germline loops: CDR1 MDHEN, CDR2 SYDVKM. CDR3 length equals 14 residues. In nucleotides, the CDR3 is TGTGCCAGCAGTTTATCCCCAAGCTCCTACGAGCAGTACTTC. The encoded protein is CASSLSPSSYEQYF. Full variable domain (outside the CDR3, taken from reference TRBV28 and TRBJ2-7): DVKVTQSSRYLVKRTGEKVFLECVQDMDHENMFWYRQDPGLGLRLIYFSYDVKMKEKGDIPEGYSVSREKKERFSLILESASTNQTSMYLCASSLSPSSYEQYFGPGTRLTVT.

Ten or more counts support this clonotype. V and J are TRBV12-3 or TRBV12-4 and TRBJ1-5; 7 bases map to TRBD1. V shed 5 bases and J 1 base; nucleotides not matched to a gene: 8. This CDR3 is built from 16 residues. CDR3 region: CASSRGDSLSNQPQHF. The CDR3 bases are TGTGCCAGCAGTCGGGGGGACAGCTTGAGCAATCAGCCCCAGCATTTT.

This clonotype occurred many times. The DNA of the CDR3 is TGTGCCAGAACTCATGCGGGGTCCCAGTACTTC. It translates to CARTHAGSQYF. This chain connects TRBV12-3 or TRBV12-4 to TRBJ2-5, with D perhaps matching TRBD2 (6 bases). Trimming pared 9 bases from V and 9 bases from J, leaving 14 bases between. The CDR3 is made up of 11 amino acids.

The chain uses TRBV12-3 or TRBV12-4 and TRBJ1-3; D uncertain. This CDR3 comprises 15 residues. Trimming pared 7 bases from V and 4 bases from J, leaving 17 bases between. The CDR3 DNA sequence: TGTGCCAGCACCCTAGACGAGTCGGGCGGAAACACCATATATTTT. Amino acid sequence: CASTLDESGGNTIYF.

Many counts were recorded for this clonotype. The chain couples TRBV20-1 to TRBJ1-6, with TRBD1 matching over 8 bases. The CDR3 contains 15 residues. V gave up 2 bases and J gave up 9 bases; unmatched junction bases: 9. Germline CDR1 DFQATT, CDR2 SNEGSKA (reference sequence). The CDR3 sequence: CSARYSRGLSSPLHF. Here the CDR3 DNA reads TGCAGTGCTAGATACTCCAGGGGGCTTTCTTCACCCCTCCACTTT.

There are many counts of this clonotype. The CDR3 region is CASSLLQGGLAKNIQYF. CDR3 nucleotide sequence: TGTGCCAGCAGCTTATTGCAGGGAGGCTTGGCCAAAAACATTCAGTACTTC. The rearrangement uses TRBV11-2 and TRBJ2-4; TRBD2 is a possible D gene (6 bases). This CDR3 region has 17 residues. Germline V lookup: CDR1 SGHAT, CDR2 FQNNGV. The V gene lost 2 bases and the J gene lost 1 base, with 15 bases spanning the gap.

The rearrangement uses TRBV20-1 and TRBJ1-1; D is ambiguous. Germline V CDR1 and CDR2: DFQATT, SNEGSKA (reference sequence). The ends were cut back, 0 bases at V and 0 bases at J, with 11 bases in the middle. This CDR3 spans 15 amino acids. CDR3 sequence reads: CSARDERTLNTEAFF. The CDR3, as DNA: TGCAGTGCTAGAGATGAGAGGACGTTGAACACTGAAGCTTTCTTT.

The V call is TRBV12-3 or TRBV12-4, the J call TRBJ1-2; tentatively, D is TRBD1 (6 bases). V shed 5 bases and J shed 4 bases, with 20 bases lying between them. This CDR3 region has 16 residues. CDR3 sequence: CASSTWGQDSGYGYTF. CDR3 coding DNA: TGTGCCAGCAGTACGTGGGGGCAGGACAGCGGCTATGGCTACACCTTC.

This clonotype was seen at least ten times. The rearrangement links TRBV6-2 or TRBV6-3 to TRBJ2-7; perhaps TRBD2 as D (6 bases). V lost 7 bases and J lost 3, with 19 bases in between. Germline lookup yields CDR1 MNHEY and CDR2 SVGEGT. There are 15 residues in the CDR3. CDR3 residues: CASNSGGLARYEQYF. DNA for the CDR3: TGTGCCAGCAATAGCGGCGGGTTGGCCCGCTACGAGCAGTACTTC.

This clonotype was counted ten times or more. This sequence joins TRBV7-2 and TRBJ1-1; the D is unclear. The germline V gene has CDR1 SGHTA and CDR2 FQGNSA. The CDR3 loop spans 14 amino acids. The V and J ends lost 4 bases and 3 bases respectively, with 12 bases between them. The CDR3 is CASSSFIAYTEAFF. In nucleotides, the CDR3 is TGTGCCAGCAGCTCTTTCATTGCCTACACTGAAGCTTTCTTT.

On this clonotype itself: The junction departs from the called germline gene at one end, perhaps through a read error. This sequence joins TRBV6-2 or TRBV6-3 and TRBJ1-2, with D perhaps TRBD1 (5 bases). Germline V gives CDR1 MNHEY, CDR2 SVGEGT. The CDR3 consists of 14 residues. CDR3 sequence reads: CASSPHGGNYSYTF. In DNA form, the CDR3 reads TGTGCCAGCTCTCCTCACGGGGGGAACTATAGCTACACCTTC.

This clonotype was counted ten times or more. V gene TRBV7-2 combines with J gene TRBJ1-2; no definite D call. V lost 1 base and J 2 bases, leaving 5 bases between the germline ends. Germline CDR1 and CDR2: SGHTA and FQGNSA. The CDR3 consists of 13 residues. The CDR3 nucleotides read TGTGCCAGCAGCTTAGTTTTAAACTATGGCTACACCTTC. Translated, it gives CASSLVLNYGYTF.

The count of this clonotype is one. This chain links TRBV6-2 or TRBV6-3 with TRBJ2-5; D unresolved. Trimming took off 5 bases at V and 2 bases at J, with 9 bases between the two ends. CDR3 length: 13 residues. Germline CDR1 is MNHEY and CDR2 is SVGEGT. CDR3 sequence (DNA): TGTGCCAGCAGTCGGCTAGAGCAAGAGACCCAGTACTTC. Translating it yields CASSRLEQETQYF.

This clonotype was picked up many times. The chain links TRBV25-1 to TRBJ1-5; D might be TRBD1 (5 bases). CDR3 size: 14 residues. Trimming took off 6 bases at V and 3 bases at J, with 12 bases between the two ends. Germline CDR1 MGHDK, CDR2 SYGVNS. Here the CDR3 reads CASSPGGFNQPQHF. The CDR3, as DNA: TGTGCCAGCAGCCCGGGGGGGTTCAATCAGCCCCAGCATTTT.